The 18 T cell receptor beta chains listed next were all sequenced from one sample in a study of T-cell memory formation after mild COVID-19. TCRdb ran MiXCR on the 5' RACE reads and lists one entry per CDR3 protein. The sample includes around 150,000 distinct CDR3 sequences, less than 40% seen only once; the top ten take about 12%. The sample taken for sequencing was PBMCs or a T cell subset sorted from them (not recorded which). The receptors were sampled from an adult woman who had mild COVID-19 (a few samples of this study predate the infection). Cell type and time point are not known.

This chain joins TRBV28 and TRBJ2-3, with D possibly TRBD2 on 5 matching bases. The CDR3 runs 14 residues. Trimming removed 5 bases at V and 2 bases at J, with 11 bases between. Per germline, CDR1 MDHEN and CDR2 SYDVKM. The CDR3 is CASSPRLYTDTQYF. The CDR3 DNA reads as TGTGCCAGCAGTCCAAGACTATACACAGATACGCAGTATTTT.

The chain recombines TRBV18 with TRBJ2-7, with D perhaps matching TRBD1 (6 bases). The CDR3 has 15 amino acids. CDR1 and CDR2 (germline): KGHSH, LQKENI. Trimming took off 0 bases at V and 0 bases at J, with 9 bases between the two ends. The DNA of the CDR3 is TGTGCCAGCTCACCACCGAACAGGGACTCCTACGAGCAGTACTTC. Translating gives CASSPPNRDSYEQYF. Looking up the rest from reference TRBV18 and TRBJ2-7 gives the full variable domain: NAGVMQNPRHLVRRRGQEARLRCSPMKGHSHVYWYRQLPEEGLKFMVYLQKENIIDESGMPKERFSAEFPKEGPSILRIQQVVRGDSAAYFCASSPPNRDSYEQYFGPGTRLTVT.

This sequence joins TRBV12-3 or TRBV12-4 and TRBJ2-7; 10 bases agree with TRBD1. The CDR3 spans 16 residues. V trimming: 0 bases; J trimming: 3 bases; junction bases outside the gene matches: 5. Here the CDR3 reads CASSLAGQGFLYEQYF. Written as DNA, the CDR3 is TGTGCCAGCAGTTTAGCGGGACAGGGGTTCCTCTACGAGCAGTACTTC.

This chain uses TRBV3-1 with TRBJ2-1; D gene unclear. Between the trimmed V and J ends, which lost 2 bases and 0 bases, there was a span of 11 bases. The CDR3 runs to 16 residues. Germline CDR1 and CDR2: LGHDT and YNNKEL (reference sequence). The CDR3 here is CASSQINYRSYNEQFF. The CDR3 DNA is TGTGCCAGCAGCCAAATTAATTACCGCTCCTACAATGAGCAGTTCTTC.

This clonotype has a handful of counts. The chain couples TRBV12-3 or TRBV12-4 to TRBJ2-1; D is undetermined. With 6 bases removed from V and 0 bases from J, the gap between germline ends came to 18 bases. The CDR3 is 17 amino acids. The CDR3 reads CASRFSAGRSSYNEQFF. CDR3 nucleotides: TGTGCCAGCAGGTTCTCTGCCGGCCGGAGCTCCTACAATGAGCAGTTCTTC.

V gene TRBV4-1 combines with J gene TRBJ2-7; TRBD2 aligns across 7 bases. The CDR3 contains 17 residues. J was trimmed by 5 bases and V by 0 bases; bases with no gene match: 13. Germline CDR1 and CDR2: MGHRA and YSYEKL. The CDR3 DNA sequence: TGCGCCAGCAGCCAAGATCTTACCAGGCTAGCGGTTGACGAGCAGTACTTC. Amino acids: CASSQDLTRLAVDEQYF.

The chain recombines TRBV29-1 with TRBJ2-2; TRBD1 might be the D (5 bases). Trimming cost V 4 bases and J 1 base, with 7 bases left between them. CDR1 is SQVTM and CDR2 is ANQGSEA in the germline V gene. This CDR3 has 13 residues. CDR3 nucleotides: TGCAGCGTTGGACAGAGGAACACCGGGGAGCTGTTTTTT. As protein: CSVGQRNTGELFF.

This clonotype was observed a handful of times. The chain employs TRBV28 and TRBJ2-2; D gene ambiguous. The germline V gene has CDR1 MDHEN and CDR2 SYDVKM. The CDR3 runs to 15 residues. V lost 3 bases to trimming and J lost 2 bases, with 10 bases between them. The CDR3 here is CASSFNYLNTGELFF. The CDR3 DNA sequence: TGTGCCAGCAGTTTCAACTACCTAAACACCGGGGAGCTGTTTTTT.

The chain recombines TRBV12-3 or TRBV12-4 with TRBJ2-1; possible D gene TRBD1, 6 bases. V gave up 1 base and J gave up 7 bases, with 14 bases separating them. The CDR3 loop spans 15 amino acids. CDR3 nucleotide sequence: TGTGCCAGCAGTTTAGTGGGGGCGGTGGGGAATGAGCAGTTCTTC. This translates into CASSLVGAVGNEQFF.

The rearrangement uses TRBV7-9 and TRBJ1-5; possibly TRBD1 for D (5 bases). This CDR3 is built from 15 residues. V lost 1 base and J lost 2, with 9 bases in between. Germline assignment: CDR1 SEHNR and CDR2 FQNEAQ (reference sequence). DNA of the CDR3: TGTGCCAGCAGCTTAGGGGGGGTAGGCAATCAGCCCCAGCATTTT. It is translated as CASSLGGVGNQPQHF.

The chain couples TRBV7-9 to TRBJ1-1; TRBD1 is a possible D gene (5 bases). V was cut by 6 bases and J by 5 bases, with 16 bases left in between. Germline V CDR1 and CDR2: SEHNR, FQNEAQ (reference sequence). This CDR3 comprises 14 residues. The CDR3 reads CASRHGGKSTEAFF. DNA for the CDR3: TGTGCCAGCAGACATGGGGGGAAGTCGACTGAAGCTTTCTTT.

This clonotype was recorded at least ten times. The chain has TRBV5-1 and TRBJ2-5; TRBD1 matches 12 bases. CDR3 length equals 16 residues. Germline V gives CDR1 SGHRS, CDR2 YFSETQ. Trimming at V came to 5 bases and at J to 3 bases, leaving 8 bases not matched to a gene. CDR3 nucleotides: TGCGCCAGCAGAAAGGGACAGGGGGCAGGGGAAGAGACCCAGTACTTC. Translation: CASRKGQGAGEETQYF.

Here the CDR3 reads CASSVQGNTKNIQYF. DNA for the CDR3: TGTGCCAGCAGCGTGCAAGGGAACACCAAAAACATTCAGTACTTC. The chain uses TRBV9 and TRBJ2-4; D unclear. The germline V and J ends were trimmed by 2 bases and 2 bases, with 11 bases remaining between them. Germline lookup yields CDR1 SGDLS and CDR2 YYNGEE. The CDR3 runs 15 residues. The full variable domain, in which reference TRBV9 and TRBJ2-4 provide the parts outside the CDR3, is DSGVTQTPKHLITATGQRVTLRCSPRSGDLSVYWYQQSLDQGLQFLIQYYNGEERAKGNILERFSAQQFPDLHSELNLSSLELGDSALYFCASSVQGNTKNIQYFGAGTRLSVL.

The CDR3 region has the DNA TGTGCCAGCAGCCCCGAGGGGTTGGGTGAAGCTTTCTTT. Translated, it gives CASSPEGLGEAFF. V and J are TRBV7-9 and TRBJ1-1; tentatively, D is TRBD1 (5 bases). The germline V and J ends were trimmed by 5 bases and 7 bases, with 14 bases remaining between them. In germline, CDR1 is SEHNR, CDR2 FQNEAQ (reference sequence). The CDR3 consists of 13 residues.

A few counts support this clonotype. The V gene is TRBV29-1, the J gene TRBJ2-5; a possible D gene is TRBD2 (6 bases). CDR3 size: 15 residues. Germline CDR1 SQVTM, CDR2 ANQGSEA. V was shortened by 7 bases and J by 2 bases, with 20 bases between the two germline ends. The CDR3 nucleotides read TGCAGCGCTGGGAACGTCGCGGGGAAGCAAGAGACCCAGTACTTC. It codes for CSAGNVAGKQETQYF.

The CDR3 loop reads CASSRMTGQNSPLHF. DNA of the CDR3: TGTGCCAGCAGCCGAATGACGGGACAGAATTCACCCCTCCACTTT. The chain has TRBV3-1 and TRBJ1-6, with 7 bases aligning to TRBD1. J gave up 7 bases and V 4 bases, and 7 bases lay outside the gene matches. Looked up from germline, CDR1 is LGHDT and CDR2 is YNNKEL (reference sequence). This CDR3 has 15 residues.

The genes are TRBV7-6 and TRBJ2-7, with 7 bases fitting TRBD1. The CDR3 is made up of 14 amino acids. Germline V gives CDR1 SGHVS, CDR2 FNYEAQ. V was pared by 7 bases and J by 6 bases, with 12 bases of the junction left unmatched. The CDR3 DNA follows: TGTGCCAGCATGGTAGGGACAGAAGGTGTCGAGCAGTACTTC. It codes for CASMVGTEGVEQYF.

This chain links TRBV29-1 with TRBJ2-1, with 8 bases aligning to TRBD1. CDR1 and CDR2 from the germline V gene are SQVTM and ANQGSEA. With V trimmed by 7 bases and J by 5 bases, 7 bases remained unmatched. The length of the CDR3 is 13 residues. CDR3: CSARRGRHNEQFF. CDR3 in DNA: TGCAGCGCTCGCAGGGGGCGGCACAATGAGCAGTTCTTC.